A single sample is the source of the 23 T cell receptor beta chains below, sequenced in a study of T cells in Graves' hyperthyroidism and ophthalmopathy. From RNA transcripts, TCR beta CDR3 regions were amplified. An initial round of RT-PCR targeting the TCR CDR3 relied on the HTBI primer set. One entry per CDR3 protein, called by TCRdb with MiXCR from the multiplex PCR reads. The sample has around 300,000 distinct CDR3 sequences, about 25% seen once. Material for sequencing was blood. The receptors were gathered from a man between 35 and 55 years old with Graves' hyperthyroidism that later progressed to Graves' ophthalmopathy.

The table lists this clonotype with a few counts. The chain is built from TRBV6-1 and TRBJ1-2; TRBD1 matches at 8 bases. V trimming: 7 bases; J trimming: 0 bases; junction bases outside the gene matches: 13. Germline CDR1 reads MNHNS; CDR2 reads SASEGT. This CDR3 comprises 17 residues. This chain's CDR3 is CASKGEPTGAPNYGYTF. Written as DNA, the CDR3 is TGTGCCAGCAAGGGGGAACCGACAGGGGCACCTAACTATGGCTACACCTTC.

This clonotype was observed a single time. The CDR3 sequence: CSVATGKSYIQYF. The CDR3 coding sequence is TGCAGCGTTGCTACAGGGAAGAGTTACATTCAGTACTTC. The chain couples TRBV29-1 to TRBJ2-4; D might be TRBD1 (6 bases). The CDR3 sequence is 13 residues long. Trimming cost V 4 bases and J 8 bases, with 15 bases left between them. Germline CDR1 SQVTM, CDR2 ANQGSEA.

This clonotype was recorded once. The rearrangement uses TRBV4-1 and TRBJ1-1; 9 bases match TRBD1. The CDR3 consists of 15 residues. The germline V gene encodes CDR1 MGHRA and CDR2 YSYEKL. V shed 2 bases, J shed 6 bases, and the junction held 7 bases outside the gene matches. The CDR3 spells CASSQPGQGRPEAFF. The CDR3 bases are TGCGCCAGCAGCCAACCGGGACAGGGAAGGCCTGAAGCTTTCTTT.

This clonotype was counted many times. The chain uses TRBV5-5 and TRBJ1-5; TRBD1 is a possible D gene (6 bases). Trimming removed 4 bases at V and 6 bases at J, with 11 bases between. Germline V gene sequence: CDR1 SGHKS, CDR2 YYEKEE (reference sequence). CDR3 length: 13 amino acids. CDR3 loop: CASSPPGVQPQHF. DNA of the CDR3: TGTGCCAGCAGCCCACCAGGGGTTCAGCCCCAGCATTTT.

This clonotype has ten or more counts. A much larger clone differs by one base, so this may be a read error. For the CDR3, the DNA is TGTGCCTTGGCCCCAGGGGTAGCGGGATTGGGCGAGCAGTACTTC. Amino acids: CALAPGVAGLGEQYF. J is TRBJ2-7 and V is TRBV10-3; TRBD2 aligns across 8 bases. V lost 11 bases and J lost 6; bases outside the gene matches: 18. CDR1 is ENHRY and CDR2 is SYGVKD in the germline V gene. CDR3 length: 15 amino acids.

This clonotype was counted many times. The V gene is TRBV11-3, the J gene TRBJ1-5; D may be TRBD1 (5 bases). The germline V gene encodes CDR1 SGHNT and CDR2 YENEEA. V lost 4 bases and J lost 3, with 16 bases in between. The CDR3 is 16 residues long. The DNA for the CDR3 is TGTGCCAGCAGCTCCCTAGGCAGGGCGGACAATCAGCCCCAGCATTTT. Encoded protein: CASSSLGRADNQPQHF.

At least ten counts were recorded for this clonotype. The V and J genes are TRBV4-1 and TRBJ2-2; TRBD2 agrees at 11 bases. Trimming cost V 0 bases and J 5 bases; bases outside gene matches: 5. Germline V gives CDR1 MGHRA, CDR2 YSYEKL. The CDR3 has 17 amino acids. The CDR3 reads CASSQDLAGGGTGELFF. The CDR3 DNA sequence: TGCGCCAGCAGCCAAGATTTAGCGGGAGGGGGGACCGGGGAGCTGTTTTTT.

This clonotype has at least ten counts. The rearrangement joins TRBV7-9 to TRBJ2-5; D remains ambiguous. Germline values: CDR1 SEHNR, CDR2 FQNEAQ (reference sequence). The CDR3 is made up of 14 amino acids. V lost 5 bases and J 5 bases, leaving 15 bases between the germline ends. The DNA of the CDR3 is TGTGCCAGCAGCCCCGGATTGGGGTGGGAGACCCAGTACTTC. It translates to CASSPGLGWETQYF.

This clonotype was detected ten times or more. The chain uses TRBV7-9 and TRBJ1-2; D uncertain. Trimming took off 7 bases at V and 3 bases at J, with 18 bases between the two ends. CDR1 and CDR2 from the germline V gene are SEHNR and FQNEAQ (reference sequence). This CDR3 has 15 amino acids. This CDR3 is CASNDDVWVDYGYTF. CDR3 DNA: TGTGCCAGCAACGACGACGTGTGGGTCGACTATGGCTACACCTTC.

This clonotype was observed many times. V is TRBV30 and J is TRBJ2-6, with D tentatively TRBD2 (5 bases). The CDR3 extends over 15 amino acids. Trimming removed 4 bases from V and 2 bases from J, with 12 bases in between. Per the germline V gene, CDR1 is GTSNPN and CDR2 is SVGIG (reference sequence). Written as DNA, the CDR3 is TGTGCCTGGACCCGCCTCGGGACTGGGGCCAACGTCCTGACTTTC. Translation: CAWTRLGTGANVLTF.

This clonotype was counted many times. The J gene is TRBJ1-1, the V gene TRBV29-1; 7 nucleotides match TRBD1. The CDR3 runs 12 residues. With V trimmed by 6 bases and J by 11 bases, 12 bases remained unmatched. From germline, CDR1 is SQVTM and CDR2 ANQGSEA. In DNA form, the CDR3 reads TGCAGCGTAAACTCCGGGACAGAGGATGCTTTCTTT. Translated: CSVNSGTEDAFF.

This clonotype was seen repeatedly, ten times or more. This chain uses TRBV11-2 with TRBJ2-4; 12 bases are a match to TRBD2. The CDR3 covers 17 residues. Germline V gene sequence: CDR1 SGHAT, CDR2 FQNNGV. V lost 4 bases to trimming and J lost 2 bases; unmatched junction nucleotides: 6. CDR3 protein: CASSSLAGGDPKNIQYF. CDR3 coding DNA: TGTGCCAGCAGCTCGCTAGCGGGAGGGGACCCCAAAAACATTCAGTACTTC.

This clonotype came up many times. The chain couples TRBV2 to TRBJ2-2; D gene ambiguous. Germline assignment: CDR1 SNHLY and CDR2 FYNNEI. CDR3 length: 15 amino acids. V shed 3 bases and J shed 4 bases, with 12 bases lying between them. In nucleotides, the CDR3 is TGTGCCAGCAGTGACGGACCCGCCGTCACCGGGGAGCTGTTTTTT. Protein: CASSDGPAVTGELFF.

This clonotype was recorded at least ten times. The genes are TRBV29-1 and TRBJ2-1, with a tentative D call TRBD1 (5 bases). The CDR3 spans 11 residues. Germline CDR1 reads SQVTM; CDR2 reads ANQGSEA. V was shortened by 6 bases and J by 3 bases, with 6 bases between the two germline ends. CDR3 protein: CSVGHYNEQFF. CDR3 sequence (DNA): TGCAGCGTAGGACACTACAATGAGCAGTTCTTC.

This clonotype has a count of ten or more. V is TRBV7-8 and J is TRBJ1-1; tentative D call: TRBD1 (6 bases). Germline-derived CDR1 and CDR2 are SGHVS and FQNEAQ. There are 14 residues in the CDR3. V was pared by 6 bases and J by 5 bases, with 16 bases between. This CDR3 is CASRSQGSWTEAFF. The CDR3 nucleotides are TGTGCCAGCAGAAGTCAGGGGTCGTGGACTGAAGCTTTCTTT. The full variable domain, with the rest looked up from reference TRBV7-8 and TRBJ1-1, is GAGVSQSPRYKVAKRGQDVALRCDPISGHVSLFWYQQALGQGPEFLTYFQNEAQLDKSGLPSDRFFAERPEGSVSTLKIQRTQQEDSAVYLCASRSQGSWTEAFFGQGTRLTVV.

This clonotype has more than one count but fewer than ten. The chain combines TRBV6-2 or TRBV6-3 with TRBJ2-7, with D perhaps matching TRBD2 (5 bases). In germline, CDR1 is MNHEY, CDR2 SVGEGT. The CDR3 is 14 amino acids. Trimming removed 7 bases at V and 0 bases at J, with 13 bases between. The CDR3 spells CASTPAEPSYEQYF. CDR3 sequence (DNA): TGTGCCAGCACCCCAGCGGAACCCTCCTACGAGCAGTACTTC.

Many counts were recorded for this clonotype. The chain recombines TRBV28 with TRBJ2-7; D is unclear. The CDR3 has 13 residues. The germline V and J ends were trimmed by 7 bases and 2 bases, with 12 bases remaining between them. Germline V gives CDR1 MDHEN, CDR2 SYDVKM. CDR3 sequence (DNA): TGTGCCAGCACCTCCCCAGCAACCTACGAGCAGTACTTC. It specifies CASTSPATYEQYF.

This clonotype was detected many times. CDR3 region: CASSFIRGREPTQYF. CDR3 nucleotide sequence: TGTGCCAGCAGCTTTATTCGGGGCAGGGAACCCACCCAGTACTTC. V is TRBV11-2 and J is TRBJ2-5; D may correspond to TRBD1 or TRBD2 (5 bases each). The V and J ends lost 3 bases and 8 bases respectively, with 19 bases between them. In germline, CDR1 is SGHAT, CDR2 FQNNGV. CDR3 length equals 15 residues.

This clonotype was counted at least ten times. V gene TRBV10-3 combines with J gene TRBJ2-2; D is uncertain. Trimming left V 3 bases short and J 6 bases short, with 8 bases between. The CDR3 has 13 residues. Germline loops: CDR1 ENHRY, CDR2 SYGVKD. The CDR3 DNA reads TGTGCCATCAGTGATTCGATCGCCGGGGAGCTGTTTTTT. Encoded protein: CAISDSIAGELFF.

This clonotype was observed at least ten times. V and J are TRBV6-1 and TRBJ1-2; weak D call: TRBD1 (5 bases). The CDR3 spans 15 residues. V lost 4 bases to trimming and J lost 2 bases, with 14 bases between them. Germline V gene data show CDR1 as MNHNS and CDR2 as SASEGT. The CDR3: CASSASGLSNYGYTF. CDR3 bases: TGTGCCAGCAGTGCCTCAGGGTTGTCGAACTATGGCTACACCTTC.

This clonotype showed up many times. The germline gene is not matched at one end of the junction; a read error may be the cause. The genes are TRBV11-2 and TRBJ1-5, with D hard to call. Germline V gene sequence: CDR1 SGHAT, CDR2 FQNNGV. The CDR3 has 13 amino acids. CDR3 amino acids: CASSLVGDQPQHF. CDR3 nucleotides: TGTGCCAGCAGTTTAGTCGGGGATCAGCCCCAGCATTTT.

This clonotype was recorded many times. The CDR3 region is CASRTRGGTGASEQYF. CDR3 nucleotide sequence: TGTGCCAGCCGGACCAGGGGGGGCACAGGGGCGAGCGAGCAGTACTTC. V is TRBV6-1 and J is TRBJ2-7, with D perhaps TRBD1 or TRBD2 (7 bases each). The germline V gene has CDR1 MNHNS and CDR2 SASEGT. The CDR3 is made up of 16 amino acids. Trimming took 8 bases from V and 6 from J, leaving 26 bases between them.

In its sample, this clonotype was seen many times. CDR3 protein: CATSRVWTEEQYF. CDR3 nucleotide sequence: TGTGCCACCAGCAGAGTGTGGACGGAGGAGCAGTACTTC. J is TRBJ2-7 and V is TRBV15; D call uncertain. The CDR3 totals 13 residues. The germline V gene encodes CDR1 LNHNV and CDR2 YYDKDF (reference sequence). The germline V and J ends were trimmed by 1 base and 7 bases, with 11 bases remaining between them.